The clone carrying this T cell receptor (beta chain) was recorded at least ten times. What it binds is unknown. Trimming at V came to 4 bases and at J to 4 bases, leaving 15 bases not matched to a gene. The CDR3 runs to 19 residues. Germline V gene data show CDR1 as SGHVS and CDR2 as FNYEAQ. Regarding time point: blood at routine non-recurrence follow-up after resection. Unsorted samples of tumor, nontumor lung or frozen PBMC had their whole RNA sequenced. TCRdb itself ran the 5' RACE reads through MiXCR, one entry per CDR3 protein. This sample has 60,000 to 85,000 distinct CDR3 sequences; nearly 9% occur once, and the top ten carry under 2.5%. This sample was included in a study of spatial heterogeneity in lung cancer. In the study overall: Median follow-up for sequenced PBMC samples was 2 to 3 years after resection, when such samples existed. Compared with alpha-chain sequences, beta-chain sequences were consistently detected in greater numbers.

Study outcomes and limitations: Whereas they appeared in blood less at follow-up, ubiquitous expanded tumor TCRs appeared there more at resection.

This receptor was identified in a female donor with early-stage non-small cell lung cancer. This chain uses TRBV7-6 with TRBJ2-2; 10 positions match TRBD2. Specimen: PBMCs, collected at follow-up. CDR3 region: CASSSVEREGLMVTGELFF. The CDR3 coding sequence is TGTGCCAGCAGCTCAGTCGAGCGGGAGGGCCTTATGGTCACCGGGGAGCTGTTTTTT.